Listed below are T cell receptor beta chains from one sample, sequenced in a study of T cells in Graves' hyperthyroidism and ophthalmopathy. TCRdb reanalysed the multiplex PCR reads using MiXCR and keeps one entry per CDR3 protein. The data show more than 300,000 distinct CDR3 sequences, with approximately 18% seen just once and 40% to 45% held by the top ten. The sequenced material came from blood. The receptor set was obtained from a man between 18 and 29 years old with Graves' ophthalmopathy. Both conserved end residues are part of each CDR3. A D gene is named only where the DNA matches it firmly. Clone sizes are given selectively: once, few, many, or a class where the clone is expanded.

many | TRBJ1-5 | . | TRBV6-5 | CASSYSVRMGKVDQPQHF | TGTGCCAGCAGTTACTCGGTTCGGATGGGGAAGGTCGATCAGCCCCAGCATTTT
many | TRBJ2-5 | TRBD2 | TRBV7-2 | CASSRRGGGQETQYF | TGTGCCAGCAGCCGGCGGGGGGGGGGCCAAGAGACCCAGTACTTC
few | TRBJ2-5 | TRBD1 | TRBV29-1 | CSAPTGEKETQYF | TGCAGCGCCCCCACAGGGGAAAAAGAGACCCAGTACTTC
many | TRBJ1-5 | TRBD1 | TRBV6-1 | CASIPPPVQGAYQPQHF | TGTGCCAGCATCCCACCCCCGGTACAGGGGGCATATCAGCCCCAGCATTTT
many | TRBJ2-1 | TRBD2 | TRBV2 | CASRASGGAFYEQFF | TGTGCCAGCAGAGCTAGCGGGGGGGCCTTTTATGAGCAGTTCTTC
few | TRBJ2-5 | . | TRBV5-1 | CASRDSLAAETQYF | TGCGCCAGCAGGGACTCCCTGGCCGCAGAGACCCAGTACTTC
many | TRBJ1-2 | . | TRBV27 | CASSLSLDSDGYTF | TGTGCCAGCAGTTTATCGCTGGACAGCGATGGCTACACCTTC
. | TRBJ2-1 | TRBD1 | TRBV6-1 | CASSSPGGADEQSF | TGTGCCAGCAGTTCCCCAGGGGGCGCGGATGAGCAGTCCTTC
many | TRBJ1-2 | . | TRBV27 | CASSLRSDANYGYTF | TGTGCCAGCAGTCTACGGAGCGATGCTAACTATGGCTACACCTTC
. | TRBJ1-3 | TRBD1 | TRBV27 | CASSSGQPSGNTIYF | TGTGCCAGCAGTTCGGGACAGCCCTCTGGAAACACCATATATTTT
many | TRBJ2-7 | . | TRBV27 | CASSSGPANEQYF | TGTGCCAGCAGTTCCGGGCCCGCGAACGAGCAGTACTTC
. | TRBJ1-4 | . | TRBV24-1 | CARGRRGNEKLFF | TGTGCCAGGGGACGGCGGGGTAATGAAAAACTGTTTTTT
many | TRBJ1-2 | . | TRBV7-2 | CASRPGKEAYGYTF | TGTGCCAGCAGGCCAGGGAAGGAGGCCTATGGCTACACCTTC
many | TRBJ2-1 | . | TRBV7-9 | CASSFVGSSYNEQFF | TGTGCCAGCAGCTTCGTCGGGAGCTCCTACAATGAGCAGTTCTTC
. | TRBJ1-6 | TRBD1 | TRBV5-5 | CASSGDRGNSPLHF | TGTGCCAGCAGCGGGGACAGGGGGAATTCACCCCTCCACTTT
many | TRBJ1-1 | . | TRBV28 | CASSLGTALSAFF | TGTGCCAGCAGTTTGGGAACAGCCCTCTCAGCTTTCTTT
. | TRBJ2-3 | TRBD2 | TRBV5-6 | CASSAGLAYTQYF | TGTGCCAGCAGCGCAGGACTAGCGTATACGCAGTATTTT
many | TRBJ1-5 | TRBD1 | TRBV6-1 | CASSLDVFRQGTQPQHF | TGTGCCAGCAGTTTGGATGTGTTCCGACAGGGAACTCAGCCCCAGCATTTT
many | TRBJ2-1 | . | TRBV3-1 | CASSQDRSSARNEQFF | TGTGCCAGCAGCCAAGATCGATCTAGCGCGCGGAATGAGCAGTTCTTC
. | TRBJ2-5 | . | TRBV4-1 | CASSQEEGQLQETQYF | TGCGCCAGCAGCCAAGAGGAGGGACAGTTACAAGAGACCCAGTACTTC
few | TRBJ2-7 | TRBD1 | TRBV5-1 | CASSHTGTGIWEQYF | TGCGCCAGCAGCCACACCGGGACAGGGATATGGGAGCAGTACTTC
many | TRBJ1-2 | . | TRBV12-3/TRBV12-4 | CASSPRGSNYGYTF | TGTGCCAGCAGTCCTCGGGGCAGCAACTATGGCTACACCTTC
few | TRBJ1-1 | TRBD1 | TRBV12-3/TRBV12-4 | CASRLTSGGTEAFF | TGTGCCAGCAGACTTACCTCAGGGGGCACTGAAGCTTTCTTT
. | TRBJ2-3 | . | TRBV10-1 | CASSEPGGGSDTQYF | TGCGCCAGCAGTGAGCCGGGGGGCGGGTCAGATACGCAGTATTTT
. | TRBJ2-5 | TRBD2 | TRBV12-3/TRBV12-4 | CASSWGIAGGETQYF | TGTGCCAGCAGTTGGGGGATAGCGGGGGGTGAGACCCAGTACTTC
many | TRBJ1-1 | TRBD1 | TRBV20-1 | CSASLGQGYTEAFF | TGCAGTGCTAGTTTGGGACAGGGATACACTGAAGCTTTCTTT
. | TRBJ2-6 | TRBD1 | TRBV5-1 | CASSPYRDRGFSGANVLTF | TGCGCCAGCAGCCCTTACCGGGACAGGGGCTTCTCTGGGGCCAACGTCCTGACTTTC
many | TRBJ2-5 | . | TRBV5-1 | CASSLGQSQTQYF | TGCGCCAGCAGCTTGGGACAGAGCCAGACCCAGTACTTC
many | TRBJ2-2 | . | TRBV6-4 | CASSDRDTGELFF | TGTGCCAGCAGTGACAGGGACACCGGGGAGCTGTTTTTT
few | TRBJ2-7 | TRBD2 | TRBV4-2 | CASSQGLAGGRSYEQYF | TGTGCCAGCAGCCAAGGACTAGCGGGGGGCCGCTCCTACGAGCAGTACTTC